Presented here are 20 T cell receptor beta chains from one specimen sequenced in a study of blood T cell repertoires in COVID-19. Some clones are missing from TCRdb's copy, which holds only in-frame ones; the method was immunoSEQ multiplex PCR. The table records 180,000 or so clones, 80% to 90% of them present only once. Source material: peripheral blood. These receptors originate from a woman aged 65 to 85 with COVID-19, enrolled during active disease.

The chain has TRBV9 and TRBJ2-1; no definite D call. Germline assignment: CDR1 SGDLS and CDR2 YYNGEE. This CDR3 region has 14 residues. The V and J ends lost 0 bases and 5 bases respectively, with 9 bases between them. CDR3 protein: CASSVGLENNEQFF. CDR3 DNA: TGTGCCAGCAGCGTAGGACTGGAAAACAATGAGCAGTTCTTC.

V gene TRBV29-1 combines with J gene TRBJ1-3, with a tentative D call TRBD1 (5 bases). This CDR3 has 13 residues. V shed 4 bases and J shed 2 bases, with 9 bases lying between them. Germline values: CDR1 SQVTM, CDR2 ANQGSEA. The CDR3: CSVGSGPGNTIYF. Here the CDR3 DNA reads TGCAGCGTTGGGTCAGGGCCTGGAAACACCATATATTTT.

V is TRBV9 and J is TRBJ1-2, with 7 positions matching TRBD1. CDR1 is SGDLS and CDR2 is YYNGEE in the germline V gene. The CDR3 has 16 amino acids. J lost 2 bases, V lost 4 bases, and 11 bases had no gene match. The CDR3 region is CASSPQTGKRNYGYTF. CDR3 DNA: TGTGCCAGCAGCCCGCAGACAGGGAAGAGGAACTATGGCTACACCTTC. The complete variable domain, with remaining parts taken from reference TRBV9 and TRBJ1-2, reads DSGVTQTPKHLITATGQRVTLRCSPRSGDLSVYWYQQSLDQGLQFLIQYYNGEERAKGNILERFSAQQFPDLHSELNLSSLELGDSALYFCASSPQTGKRNYGYTFGSGTRLTVV.

This chain links TRBV10-3 with TRBJ2-7, with no clear D. The ends were cut back, 4 bases at V and 4 bases at J, with 5 bases in the middle. The CDR3 is 11 amino acids. Germline V CDR1 and CDR2: ENHRY, SYGVKD. The CDR3 region is CAISGQYEQYF. In nucleotides, the CDR3 is TGTGCCATCAGTGGACAATACGAGCAGTACTTC.

This chain links TRBV30 with TRBJ2-4, with D unresolved. This CDR3 is 12 amino acids long. V dropped 1 base and J dropped 3 bases, with 4 bases sitting between them. CDR1 and CDR2 (germline): GTSNPN, SVGIG (reference sequence). CDR3 sequence (DNA): TGTGCCTGGAGTGACGGCAAAAACATTCAGTACTTC. The encoded protein is CAWSDGKNIQYF.

The V and J genes are TRBV19 and TRBJ2-3, with 8 bases identical to TRBD1. Trimming took 8 bases from V and 5 from J; bases not matched to a gene: 6. Looked up from germline, CDR1 is LNHDA and CDR2 is SQIVND (reference sequence). The CDR3 length is 13 residues. The CDR3 protein is CASSGQGRDTQYF. The CDR3 DNA is TGTGCCAGTTCCGGACAGGGCAGAGATACGCAGTATTTT.

The V and J genes are TRBV29-1 and TRBJ2-5; D remains ambiguous. There are 13 residues in the CDR3. Germline V gives CDR1 SQVTM, CDR2 ANQGSEA. The ends were cut back, 7 bases at V and 5 bases at J, with 17 bases in the middle. CDR3: CSGGKMGRETQYF. The CDR3 region has the DNA TGCAGCGGAGGTAAAATGGGTAGGGAGACCCAGTACTTC.

The chain links TRBV10-3 to TRBJ2-1, with D possibly being TRBD1 (6 bases). Germline V CDR1 and CDR2: ENHRY, SYGVKD. V lost 5 bases and J 9 bases, leaving 8 bases between the germline ends. The CDR3 runs to 11 residues. The CDR3 reads CAISMGAEQFF. In DNA, the CDR3 is TGTGCCATCAGTATGGGGGCTGAGCAGTTCTTC.

The chain employs TRBV11-2 and TRBJ2-3; D possibly corresponds to TRBD2 (5 bases). Trimming took off 5 bases at V and 0 bases at J, with 18 bases between the two ends. Germline V gene sequence: CDR1 SGHAT, CDR2 FQNNGV. This CDR3 is 17 amino acids long. The CDR3 DNA reads as TGTGCCAGCAGCCCTCCCGGCGGGTATTCCAGCACAGATACGCAGTATTTT. This encodes CASSPPGGYSSTDTQYF.

V is TRBV7-9 and J is TRBJ1-1; tentative D call: TRBD1 (6 bases). Looked up from germline, CDR1 is SEHNR and CDR2 is FQNEAQ (reference sequence). Between the trimmed V and J ends, which lost 5 bases and 5 bases, there was a span of 15 bases. This CDR3 is 14 amino acids long. The CDR3 spells CASSQQGAATEAFF. The DNA for the CDR3 is TGTGCCAGCAGCCAACAGGGTGCTGCGACTGAAGCTTTCTTT. Together with reference TRBV7-9 and TRBJ1-1, the CDR3 gives the full variable domain: DTGVSQNPRHKITKRGQNVTFRCDPISEHNRLYWYRQTLGQGPEFLTYFQNEAQLEKSRLLSDRFSAERPKGSFSTLEIQRTEQGDSAMYLCASSQQGAATEAFFGQGTRLTVV.

The chain joins TRBV5-8 to TRBJ2-3, with TRBD1 matching 9 bases. The germline V gene encodes CDR1 SGHTS and CDR2 YDEGEE. Trimming removed 1 base from V and 3 bases from J; junction bases left unmatched: 6. This CDR3 has 16 amino acids. The CDR3 coding sequence is TGTGCCAGCAGCTTGTTTCTGGGGACAGGGACAGATACGCAGTATTTT. Protein: CASSLFLGTGTDTQYF.

V is TRBV6-5 and J is TRBJ1-6; 8 bases agree with TRBD1. V shed 6 bases and J 10 bases; nucleotides not matched to a gene: 11. This CDR3 is 15 amino acids long. Germline-derived CDR1 and CDR2 are MNHEY and SVGAGI. In DNA form, the CDR3 reads TGTGCCAGCAGGAGACCGGGACAGGTGCTATCACCCCTCCACTTT. Its translation: CASRRPGQVLSPLHF.

This clone was recorded once. This chain uses TRBV3-1 (or the pseudogene TRBV3-2) with TRBJ2-5; tentatively, D is TRBD1 (5 bases). Germline CDR1 reads LGHDT; CDR2 reads YNNKEL (reference sequence). The CDR3 is 14 amino acids. Trimming shortened V by 5 bases and J by 2 bases, and 12 bases separated the two germline ends. CDR3 amino acids: CASSFRVGQETQYF. In DNA form, the CDR3 reads TGTGCCAGCAGCTTCAGGGTGGGGCAAGAGACCCAGTACTTC.

The chain is built from TRBV9 and TRBJ2-5; D possibly corresponds to TRBD1 (5 bases). Germline assignment: CDR1 SGDLS and CDR2 YYNGEE. The V gene lost 3 bases and the J gene lost 5 bases, with 5 bases spanning the gap. This CDR3 region has 11 residues. The CDR3 nucleotides are TGTGCCAGCAGCGCAGGGGAGACCCAGTACTTC. This sequence encodes CASSAGETQYF.

This chain connects TRBV7-2 to TRBJ2-5; 10 nucleotides agree with TRBD2. Germline CDR1 is SGHTA and CDR2 is FQGNSA. The CDR3 totals 12 residues. V gave up 10 bases and J gave up 5 bases; unmatched junction bases: 4. This CDR3 reads CATASGSETQYF. The CDR3 coding sequence is TGTGCCACCGCTAGCGGGAGCGAGACCCAGTACTTC.

The rearrangement uses TRBV28 and TRBJ1-1; D might be TRBD1 (6 bases). Germline loops: CDR1 MDHEN, CDR2 SYDVKM. The CDR3 contains 15 residues. Trimming pared 6 bases from V and 1 base from J, leaving 15 bases between. In DNA, the CDR3 is TGTGCCAGCAGCTCAACGGGACATAGGAACACTGAAGCTTTCTTT. The encoded protein is CASSSTGHRNTEAFF.

The chain combines TRBV5-1 with TRBJ2-1, with a tentative D call TRBD1 (6 bases). Germline V gene sequence: CDR1 SGHRS, CDR2 YFSETQ. The V and J ends lost 0 bases and 14 bases respectively, with 21 bases between them. This CDR3 is built from 15 residues. This CDR3 reads CASSLEGQGAFRKFF. CDR3 nucleotides: TGCGCCAGCAGCTTGGAGGGACAAGGCGCGTTCAGGAAGTTCTTC.

CDR3 in DNA: TGTGCCAGCAGCTTAGGCACCCCCAGCGAGCAGTACTTC. Its protein is CASSLGTPSEQYF. The chain uses TRBV7-2 and TRBJ2-7; D remains unclear. The length of the CDR3 is 13 residues. Germline-derived CDR1 and CDR2 are SGHTA and FQGNSA. V shed 1 base and J shed 6 bases, with 10 bases lying between them.

This clone was observed a handful of times. CDR3 sequence reads: CATSDPHPGRGEQFF. CDR3 in DNA: TGTGCCACCAGTGATCCACACCCCGGGAGGGGAGAGCAGTTCTTC. The V call is TRBV24-1, the J call TRBJ2-1; 8 nucleotides match TRBD2. Germline CDR1 KGHDR, CDR2 SFDVKD. The ends lost 3 bases at V and 10 bases at J; junction bases unmatched: 10. The CDR3 runs 15 residues.

This chain uses TRBV30 with TRBJ2-1; D ambiguous. The CDR3 totals 11 residues. Germline V gene data show CDR1 as GTSNPN and CDR2 as SVGIG (reference sequence). Trimming took off 4 bases at V and 8 bases at J, with 9 bases between the two ends. The DNA for the CDR3 is TGTGCCTGGAAACTCATCGATGAGCAGTTCTTC. Protein product: CAWKLIDEQFF.